The 7 T cell receptor beta chains presented below share a single source sample, sequenced in a study of patients and donors after allogeneic stem cell transplantation. Each CDR3 protein gets one entry after TCRdb re-called the RT-PCR reads with MiXCR. The sample contains more than 150,000 distinct CDR3 sequences, 24% of which appear only once. Material for sequencing was blood, either unsorted or a sorted T cell fraction (not recorded which). Receptors were obtained from a human donor who was either an allogeneic HSCT recipient or a stem cell or donor lymphocyte infusion donor (not recorded which). It is not recorded whose cells these are; they may come from a transplant donor.

This clonotype was picked up one time. The rearrangement uses TRBV11-3 and TRBJ2-5; 7 bases match TRBD1. The V segment lost 6 bases and the J segment 5 bases; nucleotides outside the gene matches: 12. The CDR3 runs 15 residues. Germline CDR1 and CDR2: SGHNT and YENEEA. CDR3 in amino acids: CASRRGPGQRETQYF. The CDR3 DNA follows: TGTGCCAGCAGACGGGGACCGGGACAGCGGGAGACCCAGTACTTC.

V gene TRBV7-2 combines with J gene TRBJ2-3; D gene unclear. Trimming took off 5 bases at V and 4 bases at J, with 7 bases between the two ends. Germline V CDR1 and CDR2: SGHTA, FQGNSA. There are 12 residues in the CDR3. CDR3 DNA: TGTGCCAGCAGCAAGGTGTCAGATACGCAGTATTTT. Translating it yields CASSKVSDTQYF.

The genes are TRBV13 and TRBJ2-7; 10 bases align to TRBD2. Per the germline V gene, CDR1 is PRHDT and CDR2 is FYEKMQ (reference sequence). Trimming removed 1 base from V and 3 bases from J; junction bases left unmatched: 6. The CDR3 consists of 16 residues. The CDR3 reads CASSLVSGGAYYEQYF. As DNA, the CDR3 is TGTGCCAGCAGCTTAGTCAGCGGGGGGGCCTACTACGAGCAGTACTTC.

This clonotype was picked up a small number of times. This chain links TRBV4-1 with TRBJ1-1; D gene ambiguous. V was cut by 4 bases and J by 2 bases, with 11 bases left in between. Germline V gene lookup returns CDR1 MGHRA and CDR2 YSYEKL. This CDR3 has 14 residues. CDR3: CASSRNWGNTEAFF. CDR3 sequence (DNA): TGCGCCAGCAGCCGTAATTGGGGAAACACTGAAGCTTTCTTT.

The V gene is TRBV5-1, the J gene TRBJ1-5; D gene ambiguous. V lost 5 bases to trimming and J lost 3 bases, with 12 bases between them. Per germline, CDR1 SGHRS and CDR2 YFSETQ. This CDR3 is 14 amino acids long. The CDR3 is CASSELGYNQPQHF. DNA for the CDR3: TGCGCCAGCAGTGAGCTAGGGTACAATCAGCCCCAGCATTTT.

V and J are TRBV12-3 or TRBV12-4 and TRBJ1-6; 9 bases agree with TRBD1. The CDR3 has 14 amino acids. Trimming took 5 bases from V and 7 from J; bases not matched to a gene: 3. CDR3 loop: CASSPGTGNSPLHF. In nucleotides, the CDR3 is TGTGCCAGCAGTCCCGGGACAGGGAATTCACCCCTCCACTTT.

The genes are TRBV9 and TRBJ1-1, with a weak D call TRBD1 (6 bases). Trimming shortened V by 0 bases and J by 11 bases, and 17 bases separated the two germline ends. CDR3 length equals 14 residues. Germline V gives CDR1 SGDLS, CDR2 YYNGEE. CDR3 amino acids: CASSVDRGGVEAFF. The DNA of the CDR3 is TGTGCCAGCAGCGTAGATCGAGGGGGGGTTGAGGCTTTCTTT.